This entry features one T cell receptor (beta chain) sequence. Being one base from a much bigger clone, this may be a read error. With 5 bases clipped from V and 1 base from J, the junction kept 5 bases outside the gene matches. Germline assignment: CDR1 MNHEY and CDR2 SMNVEV (reference sequence). The CDR3 is made up of 15 amino acids. Together with a sample-barcoded 5' primer, a J-beta primer mix was included in a second PCR lasting about 7 to 11 cycles. TCRdb called the 5' RACE reads again in MiXCR, with one record for every CDR3 protein. The sample has 550,000 to 700,000 distinct CDR3 sequences; roughly 28% are singletons. This entry is derived from a study of blood T cells in healthy people across ages.

The TCR originated in a woman in her seventies in good health. The V and J genes are TRBV27 and TRBJ1-1; 9 bases align to TRBD1. Sample: blood. This CDR3 is CASSMTGGSNTEAFF. The CDR3 nucleotides read TGTGCCAGCAGTATGACAGGGGGTTCGAACACTGAAGCTTTCTTT.